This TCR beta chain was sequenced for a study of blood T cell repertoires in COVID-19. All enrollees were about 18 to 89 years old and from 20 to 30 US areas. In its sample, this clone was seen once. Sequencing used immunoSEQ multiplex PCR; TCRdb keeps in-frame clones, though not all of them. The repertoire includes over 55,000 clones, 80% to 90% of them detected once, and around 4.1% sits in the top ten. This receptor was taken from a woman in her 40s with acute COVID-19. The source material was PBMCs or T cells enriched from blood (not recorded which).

The CDR3 protein is CATLDGDGYTF. In DNA, the CDR3 is TGTGCCACCCTCGACGGAGATGGCTACACCTTC. The gene calls are TRBV21-1 and TRBJ1-2. TRBV21-1 is described as a pseudogene. The CDR3 loop spans 11 amino acids.